This TCR beta chain was sequenced for a study of T cell responses to AZD1222 COVID-19 vaccine. This clone has more than one count but fewer than ten. This CDR3 region has 15 residues. Germline lookup yields CDR1 SGHVS and CDR2 FNYEAQ. Germline trimming cut 5 bases from V and 0 bases from J; bases unmatched to any gene: 6. Second-dose timings of about 4 or about 12 weeks were pooled. Clones were sequenced by immunoSEQ multiplex PCR, and TCRdb holds only the in-frame ones, with some missing. Altogether more than 150,000 clones are present, about 90% being singletons, with the ten largest covering roughly 9.1%.

This TCR was sampled from an adult who received the AZD1222 COVID-19 vaccine. The chain recombines TRBV7-6 with TRBJ2-7; 8 bases line up with TRBD2. Sequencing was performed on peripheral blood, taken 28 days after the second AZD1222 dose. The CDR3 reads CASSDVSGSSYEQYF. The CDR3 nucleotides read TGTGCCAGCAGCGACGTCAGCGGGAGCTCCTACGAGCAGTACTTC.